The 12 T cell receptor beta chains below were found in one sample sequenced in a study of cytomegalovirus exposure and HLA in healthy donors. PCR employed 60 Vbeta and 13 Jbeta primers. Sequenced by immunoSEQ multiplex PCR; TCRdb stores in-frame clones only, minus some. The table includes roughly 96,000 clones, 60% to 75% detected once. Input material: PBMCs. Receptors were obtained from a female donor in good health and CMV-seropositive.

For this clone: The junction differs from germline at one of its ends, possibly a read error. The chain employs TRBV30 and TRBJ2-7; D possibly corresponds to TRBD2 (5 bases). CDR1 is GTSNPN and CDR2 is SVGIG in the germline V gene (reference sequence). This CDR3 has 12 residues. CDR3 coding DNA: TGTGCCTGGAACGAGGGTTTCTACGAGCAGCACTTC. The encoded protein is CAWNEGFYEQHF.

This chain links TRBV5-6 with TRBJ1-2, with 8 positions matching TRBD1. V lost 4 bases and J lost 4; bases outside the gene matches: 6. Germline values: CDR1 SGHDT, CDR2 YYEEEE. The CDR3 has 14 amino acids. The CDR3 DNA reads as TGTGCCAGCAGCCTGGACAGGGCAAGCTATGGCTACACCTTC. Protein: CASSLDRASYGYTF.

For the CDR3, the DNA is TGTGCCAGCAGCGTAGTGCGGGATACCCTCGGCGAGACCCAGTACTTC. Its translation: CASSVVRDTLGETQYF. This chain joins TRBV9 and TRBJ2-5, with a tentative D call TRBD2 (6 bases). This CDR3 has 16 amino acids. V was trimmed by 0 bases and J by 5 bases, leaving 17 bases between them. CDR1 and CDR2 (germline): SGDLS, YYNGEE.

The chain couples TRBV30 to TRBJ2-3; 14 bases fit TRBD2. The CDR3 extends over 15 amino acids. In germline, CDR1 is GTSNPN, CDR2 SVGIG (reference sequence). The V and J ends lost 3 bases and 5 bases, in that order; junction bases with no gene match: 4. The CDR3 DNA follows: TGTGCCTGGAGCCCCGGGACTAGCGGGAGAGATACGCAGTATTTT. The encoded protein is CAWSPGTSGRDTQYF.

This clone was counted only a few times. J is TRBJ1-1 and V is TRBV7-6; maybe TRBD1 (5 bases). Trimming pared 0 bases from V and 5 bases from J, leaving 7 bases between. Germline values: CDR1 SGHVS, CDR2 FNYEAQ. The CDR3 is 13 amino acids. The CDR3 loop is CASSLARATEAFF. CDR3 DNA sequence: TGTGCCAGCAGCTTAGCCAGGGCTACTGAAGCTTTCTTT.

This clone was observed once. The chain links TRBV5-1 to TRBJ2-1; TRBD2 might be the D (5 bases). The CDR3 runs 12 residues. V shed 4 bases and J shed 7 bases, with 9 bases lying between them. Germline assignment: CDR1 SGHRS and CDR2 YFSETQ. The CDR3 reads CASSVERNEQFF. CDR3 nucleotide sequence: TGCGCCAGCAGCGTGGAGCGGAATGAGCAGTTCTTC.

This clone was observed many times. The rearrangement joins TRBV6-1 to TRBJ1-5; 7 bases fit TRBD1. J lost 4 bases, V lost 6 bases, and 6 bases had no gene match. CDR1 and CDR2 from the germline V gene are MNHNS and SASEGT. This CDR3 contains 14 residues. This chain's CDR3 is CASRGGGENQPQHF. CDR3 bases: TGTGCCAGCAGAGGAGGGGGCGAGAATCAGCCCCAGCATTTT.

This sequence joins TRBV2 and TRBJ1-2; D is unresolved. In germline, CDR1 is SNHLY, CDR2 FYNNEI. The V end lost 6 bases, the J end lost 2 bases, and 7 bases lay between the germline ends. The CDR3 is made up of 12 amino acids. CDR3 protein: CASRGSNYGYTF. The CDR3 DNA sequence: TGTGCCAGCAGGGGCTCCAACTATGGCTACACCTTC.

This clone has only a few counts. This chain joins TRBV7-2 and TRBJ2-5, with 11 bases that match TRBD2. CDR1 and CDR2 from the germline V gene are SGHTA and FQGNSA. J gave up 0 bases and V 7 bases, and 10 bases lay outside the gene matches. The CDR3 has 17 residues. CDR3 protein: CASIPGLADSYQETQYF. CDR3 coding DNA: TGTGCCAGCATACCGGGACTAGCGGATTCTTACCAAGAGACCCAGTACTTC.

This rearrangement joins TRBV7-8 to TRBJ2-1; no clear D. V gave up 5 bases and J gave up 3 bases, with 5 bases separating them. The CDR3 loop spans 12 amino acids. Germline loops: CDR1 SGHVS, CDR2 FQNEAQ. CDR3 protein: CASSPGYNEQFF. The CDR3 DNA follows: TGTGCCAGCAGCCCCGGCTACAATGAGCAGTTCTTC.

This chain links TRBV6-4 with TRBJ1-4; D might be TRBD1 (6 bases). V was pared by 3 bases and J by 7 bases, with 18 bases between. The length of the CDR3 is 16 residues. The V gene's germline CDR1 is MRHNA and CDR2 SNTAGT. CDR3 residues: CASSEERGRVGEKLFF. Written as DNA, the CDR3 is TGTGCCAGCAGTGAGGAAAGGGGGAGGGTGGGTGAAAAACTGTTTTTT.

V usage is TRBV29-1 and J usage is TRBJ2-3; a weak D match, TRBD1 (5 bases). This CDR3 is 13 amino acids long. Trimming stripped 7 bases from V and 3 bases from J, with 14 bases between. Germline assignment: CDR1 SQVTM and CDR2 ANQGSEA. The DNA for the CDR3 is TGCAGCGAGGGGCAGGGAAGGACAGATACGCAGTATTTT. The encoded protein is CSEGQGRTDTQYF.